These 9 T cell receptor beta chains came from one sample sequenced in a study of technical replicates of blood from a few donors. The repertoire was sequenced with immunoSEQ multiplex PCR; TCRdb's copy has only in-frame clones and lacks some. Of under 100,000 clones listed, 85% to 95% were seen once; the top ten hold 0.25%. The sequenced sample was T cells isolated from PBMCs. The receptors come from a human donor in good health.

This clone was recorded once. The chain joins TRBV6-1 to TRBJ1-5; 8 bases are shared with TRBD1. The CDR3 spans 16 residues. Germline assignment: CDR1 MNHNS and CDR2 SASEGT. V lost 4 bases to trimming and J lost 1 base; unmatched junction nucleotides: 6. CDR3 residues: CASSGRTGTSNQPQHF. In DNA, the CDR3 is TGTGCCAGCAGTGGTCGGACAGGGACGAGCAATCAGCCCCAGCATTTT.

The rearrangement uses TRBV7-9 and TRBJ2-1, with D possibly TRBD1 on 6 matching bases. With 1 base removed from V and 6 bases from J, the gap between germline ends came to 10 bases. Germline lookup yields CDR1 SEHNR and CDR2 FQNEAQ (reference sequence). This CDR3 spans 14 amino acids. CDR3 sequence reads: CASSLVFRGNEQFF. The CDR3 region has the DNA TGTGCCAGCAGCTTAGTTTTCAGGGGCAATGAGCAGTTCTTC.

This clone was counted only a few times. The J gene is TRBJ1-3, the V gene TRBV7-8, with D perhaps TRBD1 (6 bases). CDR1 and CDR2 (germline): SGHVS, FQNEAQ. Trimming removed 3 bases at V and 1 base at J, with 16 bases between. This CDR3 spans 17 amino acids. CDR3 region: CASSFQGFPSSGNTIYF. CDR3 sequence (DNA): TGTGCCAGCAGCTTCCAGGGGTTCCCTTCTTCTGGAAACACCATATATTTT.

The CDR3: CASSTGGTEAFF. The CDR3 bases are TGTGCCAGCAGTACAGGGGGCACTGAAGCTTTCTTT. V usage is TRBV6-1 and J usage is TRBJ1-1; TRBD1 matches at 8 bases. Germline V CDR1 and CDR2: MNHNS, SASEGT. The CDR3 is 12 residues long. V shed 5 bases, J shed 4 bases, and the junction held 0 bases outside the gene matches.

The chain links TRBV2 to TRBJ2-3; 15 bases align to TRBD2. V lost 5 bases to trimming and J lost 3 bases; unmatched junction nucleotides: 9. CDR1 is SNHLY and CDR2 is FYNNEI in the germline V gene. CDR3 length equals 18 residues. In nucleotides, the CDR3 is TGTGCCAGCAGTTTCGGACTAGCGGGGGGGACCCCTACAGATACGCAGTATTTT. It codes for CASSFGLAGGTPTDTQYF. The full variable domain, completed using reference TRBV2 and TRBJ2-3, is EPEVTQTPSHQVTQMGQEVILRCVPISNHLYFYWYRQILGQKVEFLVSFYNNEISEKSEIFDDQFSVERPDGSNFTLKIRSTKLEDSAMYFCASSFGLAGGTPTDTQYFGPGTRLTVL.

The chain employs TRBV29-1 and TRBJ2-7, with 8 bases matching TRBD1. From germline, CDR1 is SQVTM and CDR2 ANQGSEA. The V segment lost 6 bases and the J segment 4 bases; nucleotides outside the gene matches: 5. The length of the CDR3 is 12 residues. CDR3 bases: TGCAGCGTGGCAGGGGGCCAGTACGAGCAGTACTTC. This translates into CSVAGGQYEQYF.

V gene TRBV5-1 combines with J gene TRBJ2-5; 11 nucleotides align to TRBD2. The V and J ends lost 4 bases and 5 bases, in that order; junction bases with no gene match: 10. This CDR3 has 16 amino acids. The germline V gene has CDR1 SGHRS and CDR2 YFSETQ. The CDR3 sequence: CASSPNGASGRETQYF. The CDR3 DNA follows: TGCGCCAGCAGCCCAAATGGGGCTAGCGGGAGGGAGACCCAGTACTTC. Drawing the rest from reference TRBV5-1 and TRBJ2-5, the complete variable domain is KAGVTQTPRYLIKTRGQQVTLSCSPISGHRSVSWYQQTPGQGLQFLFEYFSETQRNKGNFPGRFSGRQFSNSRSEMNVSTLELGDSALYLCASSPNGASGRETQYFGPGTRLLVL.

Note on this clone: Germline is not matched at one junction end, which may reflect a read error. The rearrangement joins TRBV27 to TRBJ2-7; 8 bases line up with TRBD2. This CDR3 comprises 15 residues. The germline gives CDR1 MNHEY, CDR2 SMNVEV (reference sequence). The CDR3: CASSLLAGNPYEQYF. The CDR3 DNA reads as TGTGCCAGCAGCTTATTAGCGGGAAATCCCTACGAGCAGTACTTC.

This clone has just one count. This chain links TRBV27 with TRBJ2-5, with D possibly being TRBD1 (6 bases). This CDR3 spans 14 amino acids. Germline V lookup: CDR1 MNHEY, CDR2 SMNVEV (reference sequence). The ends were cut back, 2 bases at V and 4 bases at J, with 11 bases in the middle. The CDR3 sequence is CASSLGTQGETQYF. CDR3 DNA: TGTGCCAGCAGTTTAGGTACACAGGGAGAGACCCAGTACTTC.